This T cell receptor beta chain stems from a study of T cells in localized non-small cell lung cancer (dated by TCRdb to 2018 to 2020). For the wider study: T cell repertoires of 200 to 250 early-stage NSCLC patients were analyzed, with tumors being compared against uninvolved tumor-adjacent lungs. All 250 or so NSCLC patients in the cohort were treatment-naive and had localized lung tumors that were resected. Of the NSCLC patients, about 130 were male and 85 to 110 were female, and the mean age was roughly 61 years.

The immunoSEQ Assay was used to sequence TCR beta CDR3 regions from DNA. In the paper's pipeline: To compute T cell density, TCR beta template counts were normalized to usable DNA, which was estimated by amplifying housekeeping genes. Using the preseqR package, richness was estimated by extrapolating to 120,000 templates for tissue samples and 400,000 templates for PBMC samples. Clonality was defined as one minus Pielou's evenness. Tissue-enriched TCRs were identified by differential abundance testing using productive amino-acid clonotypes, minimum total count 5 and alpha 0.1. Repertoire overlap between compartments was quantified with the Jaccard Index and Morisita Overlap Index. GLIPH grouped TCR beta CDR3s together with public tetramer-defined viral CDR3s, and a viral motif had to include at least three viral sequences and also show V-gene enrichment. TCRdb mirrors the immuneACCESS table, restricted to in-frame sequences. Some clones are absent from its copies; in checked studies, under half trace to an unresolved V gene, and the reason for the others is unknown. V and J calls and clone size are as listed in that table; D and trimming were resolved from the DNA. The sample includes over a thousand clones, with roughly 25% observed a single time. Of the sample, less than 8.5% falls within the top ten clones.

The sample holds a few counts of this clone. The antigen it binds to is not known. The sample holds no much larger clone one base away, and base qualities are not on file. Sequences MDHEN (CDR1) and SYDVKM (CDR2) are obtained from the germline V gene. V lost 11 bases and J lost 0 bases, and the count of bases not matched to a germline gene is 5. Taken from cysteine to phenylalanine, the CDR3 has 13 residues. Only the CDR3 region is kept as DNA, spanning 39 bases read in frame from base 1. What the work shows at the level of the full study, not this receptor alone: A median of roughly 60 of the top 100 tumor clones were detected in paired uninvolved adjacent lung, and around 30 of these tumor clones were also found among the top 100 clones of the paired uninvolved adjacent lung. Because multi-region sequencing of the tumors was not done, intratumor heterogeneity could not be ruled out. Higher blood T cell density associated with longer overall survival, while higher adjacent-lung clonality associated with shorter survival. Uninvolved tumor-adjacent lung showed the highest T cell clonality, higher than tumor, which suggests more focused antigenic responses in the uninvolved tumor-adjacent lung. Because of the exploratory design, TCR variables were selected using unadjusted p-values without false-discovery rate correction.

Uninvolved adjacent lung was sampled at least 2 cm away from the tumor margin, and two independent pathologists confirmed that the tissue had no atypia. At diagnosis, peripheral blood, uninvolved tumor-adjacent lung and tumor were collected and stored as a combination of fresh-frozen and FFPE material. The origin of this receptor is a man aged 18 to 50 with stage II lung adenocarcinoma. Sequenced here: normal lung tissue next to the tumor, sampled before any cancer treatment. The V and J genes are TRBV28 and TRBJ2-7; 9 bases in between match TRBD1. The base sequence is TGTGCCGGGGGACAGGGAGGCTCCTACGAGCAGTACTTC. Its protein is CAGGQGGSYEQYF.